This TCR beta chain was found in a study of glioma-infiltrating T cells. With respect to this clonotype: As yet, its antigen is unknown.

Trimming stripped 6 bases from V and 7 bases from J, with 19 bases between. This CDR3 comprises 16 residues. Per germline, CDR1 MGHRA and CDR2 YSYEKL. Findings of the study overall: Tissue-blood divergence was below expectation in non-neoplastic patients, above in gliomas. Only very few CDR3 sequences appeared in both tissue and blood.

Using RNA template, CDR3s of TCR alpha and beta were amplified with iRepertoire arm-PCR. TCRdb redid the calling of the multiplex PCR reads with MiXCR, one entry per CDR3 protein. The table lists around 190,000 distinct CDR3 sequences, around 32% of them singletons. This receptor was identified in a human donor with low-grade glioma or glioblastoma, undergoing nonglioma brain surgery, or in good health (not recorded which). The sequenced sample consisted of glioma tissue, nonneoplastic brain tissue, or PBMCs (not recorded which). The chain carries TRBV4-1 and TRBJ1-6, with a possible D match to TRBD1 (6 bases). This CDR3 is CASRQPGVLLNSPLHF. The CDR3 DNA reads TGCGCCAGCAGACAACCAGGGGTTCTATTAAATTCACCCCTCCACTTT.